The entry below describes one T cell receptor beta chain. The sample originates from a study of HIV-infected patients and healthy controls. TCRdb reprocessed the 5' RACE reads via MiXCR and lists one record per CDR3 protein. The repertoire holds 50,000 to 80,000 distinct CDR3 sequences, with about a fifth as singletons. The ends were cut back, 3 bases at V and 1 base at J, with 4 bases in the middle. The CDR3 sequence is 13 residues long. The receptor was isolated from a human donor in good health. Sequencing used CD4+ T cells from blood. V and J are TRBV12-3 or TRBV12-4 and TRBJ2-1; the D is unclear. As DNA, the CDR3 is TGTGCCAGCAGTTTTGGGTCCTACAATGAGCAGTTCTTC. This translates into CASSFGSYNEQFF.